This TCR beta chain comes out of a study of control samples from healthy donors and cancer patients. Profiling relied on immunoSEQ multiplex PCR, and the TCRdb table lists in-frame clones only, not all of them. This table holds around 110,000 clones, approximately 93% found once. The CDR3 runs 14 residues. V was trimmed by 1 base and J by 1 base, leaving 6 bases between them. Germline lookup yields CDR1 SGHNT and CDR2 YYREEE (reference sequence). The sequencing sample was made of blood. The chain uses TRBV5-4 and TRBJ1-5; D is possibly TRBD1 (5 bases). The source of this sequence is a man younger than 40 in good health. CDR3 in amino acids: CASSLRGSNQPQHF. The CDR3, as DNA: TGTGCCAGCAGCTTGCGGGGGAGCAATCAGCCCCAGCATTTT. Together with reference TRBV5-4 and TRBJ1-5, the CDR3 gives the full variable domain: ETGVTQSPTHLIKTRGQQVTLRCSSQSGHNTVSWYQQALGQGPQFIFQYYREEENGRGNFPPRFSGLQFPNYSSELNVNALELDDSALYLCASSLRGSNQPQHFGDGTRLSIL.